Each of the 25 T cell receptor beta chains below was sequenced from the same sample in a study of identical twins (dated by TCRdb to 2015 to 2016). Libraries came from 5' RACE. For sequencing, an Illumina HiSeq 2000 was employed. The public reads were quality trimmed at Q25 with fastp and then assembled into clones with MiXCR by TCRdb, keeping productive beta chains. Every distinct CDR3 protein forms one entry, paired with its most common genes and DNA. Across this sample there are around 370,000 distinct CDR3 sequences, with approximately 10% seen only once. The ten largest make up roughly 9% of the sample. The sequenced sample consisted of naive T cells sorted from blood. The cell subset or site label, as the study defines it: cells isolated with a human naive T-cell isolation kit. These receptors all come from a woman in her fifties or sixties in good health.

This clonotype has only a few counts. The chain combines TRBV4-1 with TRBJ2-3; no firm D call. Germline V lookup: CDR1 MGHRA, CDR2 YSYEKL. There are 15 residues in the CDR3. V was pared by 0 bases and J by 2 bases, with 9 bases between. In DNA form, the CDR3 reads TGCGCCAGCAGCCAAGACGACACTTTCACAGATACGCAGTATTTT. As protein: CASSQDDTFTDTQYF.

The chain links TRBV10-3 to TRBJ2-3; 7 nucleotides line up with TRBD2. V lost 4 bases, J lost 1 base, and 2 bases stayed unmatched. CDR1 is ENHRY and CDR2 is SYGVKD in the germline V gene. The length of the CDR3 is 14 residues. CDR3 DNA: TGTGCCATCAGTGCTAGCGGAGGCACAGATACGCAGTATTTT. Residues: CAISASGGTDTQYF.

CDR3 protein: CASTWTGGFGELFF. The CDR3 nucleotides are TGTGCCAGCACCTGGACAGGGGGCTTCGGGGAGCTGTTTTTT. The gene calls are TRBV12-3 or TRBV12-4 and TRBJ2-2, with 11 bases identical to TRBD1. The CDR3 covers 14 residues. V trimming: 7 bases; J trimming: 7 bases; junction bases outside the gene matches: 5.

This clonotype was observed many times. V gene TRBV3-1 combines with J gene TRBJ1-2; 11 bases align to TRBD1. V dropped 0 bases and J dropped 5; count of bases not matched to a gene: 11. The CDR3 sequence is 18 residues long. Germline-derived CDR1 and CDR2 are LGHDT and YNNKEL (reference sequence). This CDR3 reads CASSQDPGQGARWYGYTF. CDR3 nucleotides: TGTGCCAGCAGCCAAGATCCCGGACAGGGGGCAAGATGGTATGGCTACACCTTC.

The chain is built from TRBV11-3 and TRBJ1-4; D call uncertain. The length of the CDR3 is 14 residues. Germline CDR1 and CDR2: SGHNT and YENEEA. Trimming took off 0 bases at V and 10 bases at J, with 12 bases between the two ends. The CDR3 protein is CASSLDSRERKLFF. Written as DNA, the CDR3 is TGTGCCAGCAGCTTAGACTCGCGGGAGAGAAAACTGTTTTTT.

CDR3 sequence reads: CASSPGTSGREETQYF. The CDR3, as DNA: TGTGCCAGCAGCCCTGGGACTAGCGGGAGGGAAGAGACCCAGTACTTC. This sequence joins TRBV11-2 and TRBJ2-5, with 16 bases aligning to TRBD2. Looked up from germline, CDR1 is SGHAT and CDR2 is FQNNGV. The CDR3 covers 16 residues. V was pared by 5 bases and J by 3 bases, with 3 bases of the junction left unmatched.

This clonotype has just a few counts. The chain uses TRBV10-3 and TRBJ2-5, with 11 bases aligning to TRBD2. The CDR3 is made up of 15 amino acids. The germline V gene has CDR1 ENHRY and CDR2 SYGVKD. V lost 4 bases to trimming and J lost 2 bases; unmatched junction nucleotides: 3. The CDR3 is CAISATSGIQETQYF. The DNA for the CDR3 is TGTGCCATCAGTGCGACTAGCGGGATTCAAGAGACCCAGTACTTC.

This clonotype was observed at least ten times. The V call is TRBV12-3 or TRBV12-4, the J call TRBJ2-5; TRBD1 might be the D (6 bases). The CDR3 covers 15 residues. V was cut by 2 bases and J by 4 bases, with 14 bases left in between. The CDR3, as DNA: TGTGCCAGCAGTTTAATGGGGGCAAACAGAGAGACCCAGTACTTC. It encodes CASSLMGANRETQYF.

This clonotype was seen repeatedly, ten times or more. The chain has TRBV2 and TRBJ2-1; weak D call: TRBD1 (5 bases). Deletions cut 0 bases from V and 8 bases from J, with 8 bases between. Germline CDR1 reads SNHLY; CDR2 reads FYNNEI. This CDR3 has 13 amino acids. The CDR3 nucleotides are TGTGCCAGCAGTGAAGCCCCCAGGGATGAGCAGTTCTTC. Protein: CASSEAPRDEQFF.

CDR3 DNA sequence: TGTGCCAGCTCACCTACCGGGACAGCGAACACCGGGGAGCTGTTTTTT. It specifies CASSPTGTANTGELFF. The chain combines TRBV18 with TRBJ2-2; 7 bases are a match to TRBD1. This CDR3 has 16 residues. The J segment lost 0 bases and the V segment lost 3 bases, leaving 4 bases of the junction unmatched. The germline V gene has CDR1 KGHSH and CDR2 LQKENI.

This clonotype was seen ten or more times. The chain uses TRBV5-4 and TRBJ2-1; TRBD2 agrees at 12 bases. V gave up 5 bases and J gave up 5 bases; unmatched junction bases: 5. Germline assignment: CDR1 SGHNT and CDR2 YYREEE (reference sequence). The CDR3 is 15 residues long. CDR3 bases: TGTGCCAGCAGTAAACTAGCGGGAGGTCACAATGAGCAGTTCTTC. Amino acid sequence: CASSKLAGGHNEQFF.

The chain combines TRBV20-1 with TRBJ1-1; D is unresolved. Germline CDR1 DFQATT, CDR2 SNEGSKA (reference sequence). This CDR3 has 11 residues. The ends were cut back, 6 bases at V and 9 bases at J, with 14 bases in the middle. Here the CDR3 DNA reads TGCAGTGCCCAGTGGAAGCTCCAAGCTTTCTTT. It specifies CSAQWKLQAFF.

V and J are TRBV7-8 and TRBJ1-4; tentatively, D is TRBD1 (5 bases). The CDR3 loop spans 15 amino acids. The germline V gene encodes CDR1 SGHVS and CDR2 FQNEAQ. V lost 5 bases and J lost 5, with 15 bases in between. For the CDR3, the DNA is TGTGCCAGCAGCCGTCAGGAGGGGTTAAATGAAAAACTGTTTTTT. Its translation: CASSRQEGLNEKLFF.

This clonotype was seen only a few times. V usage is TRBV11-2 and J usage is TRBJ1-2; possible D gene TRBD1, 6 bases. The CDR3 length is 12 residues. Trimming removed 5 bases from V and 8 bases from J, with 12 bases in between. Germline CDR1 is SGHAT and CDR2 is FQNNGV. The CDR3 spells CASSISGVGYTF. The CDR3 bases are TGTGCCAGCAGCATCTCAGGGGTAGGCTACACCTTC.

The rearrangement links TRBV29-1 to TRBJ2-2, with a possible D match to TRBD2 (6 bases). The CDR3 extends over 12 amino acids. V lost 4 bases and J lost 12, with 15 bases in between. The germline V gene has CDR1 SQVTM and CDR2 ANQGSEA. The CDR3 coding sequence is TGCAGCGTTGGGGTTAGCGGCCGGAAGCTGTTTTTT. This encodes CSVGVSGRKLFF.

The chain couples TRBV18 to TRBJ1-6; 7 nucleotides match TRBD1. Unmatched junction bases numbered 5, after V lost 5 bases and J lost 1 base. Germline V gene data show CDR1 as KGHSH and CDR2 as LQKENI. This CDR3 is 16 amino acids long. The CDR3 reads CASSRDSSSYNSPLHF. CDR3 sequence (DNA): TGTGCCAGCTCAAGGGACAGTTCGTCCTATAATTCACCCCTCCACTTT.

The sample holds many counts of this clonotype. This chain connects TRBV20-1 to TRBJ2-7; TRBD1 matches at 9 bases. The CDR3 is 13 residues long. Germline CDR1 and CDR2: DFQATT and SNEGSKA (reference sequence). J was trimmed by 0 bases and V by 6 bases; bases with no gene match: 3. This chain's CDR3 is CSAGTGSSYEQYF. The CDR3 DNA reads TGCAGTGCCGGGACAGGGAGCTCCTACGAGCAGTACTTC.

The CDR3 DNA is TGCGCCAGCATCGCGGGAGGGATTCGAATAGATACGCAGTATTTT. Its protein is CASIAGGIRIDTQYF. This sequence joins TRBV10-1 and TRBJ2-3, with TRBD2 matching over 9 bases. Per the germline V gene, CDR1 is WNHNN and CDR2 is SYGVQD (reference sequence). There are 15 residues in the CDR3. V lost 7 bases to trimming and J lost 5 bases; unmatched junction nucleotides: 10.

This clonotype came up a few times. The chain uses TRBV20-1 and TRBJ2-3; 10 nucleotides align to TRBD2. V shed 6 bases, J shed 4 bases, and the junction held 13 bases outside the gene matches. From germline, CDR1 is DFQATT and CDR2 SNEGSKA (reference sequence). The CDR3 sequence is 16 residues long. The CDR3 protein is CSAEKRSGREPDTQYF. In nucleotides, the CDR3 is TGCAGTGCCGAGAAAAGGAGCGGGAGGGAACCAGATACGCAGTATTTT.

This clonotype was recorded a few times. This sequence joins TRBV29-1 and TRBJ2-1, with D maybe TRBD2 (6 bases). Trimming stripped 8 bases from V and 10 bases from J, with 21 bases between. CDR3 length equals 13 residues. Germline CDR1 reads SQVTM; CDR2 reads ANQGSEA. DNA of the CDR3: TGCAGCAATAAAGCTCCCGGGCTAGCGGAGCAGTTCTTC. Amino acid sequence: CSNKAPGLAEQFF.

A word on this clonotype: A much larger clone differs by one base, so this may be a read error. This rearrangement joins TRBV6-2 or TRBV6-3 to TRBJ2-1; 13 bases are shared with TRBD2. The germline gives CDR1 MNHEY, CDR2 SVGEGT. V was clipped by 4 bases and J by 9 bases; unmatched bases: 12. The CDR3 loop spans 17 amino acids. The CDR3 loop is CASSFSRTSGSRVEQFF. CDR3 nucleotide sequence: TGTGCCAGCAGTTTCTCACGGACTAGCGGGAGTCGGGTTGAGCAGTTCTTC.

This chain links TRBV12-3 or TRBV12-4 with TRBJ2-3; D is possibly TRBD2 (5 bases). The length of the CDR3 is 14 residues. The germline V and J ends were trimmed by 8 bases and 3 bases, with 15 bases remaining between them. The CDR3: CASSRGLVTDTQYF. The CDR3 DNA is TGTGCCAGCTCCCGGGGTCTGGTTACAGATACGCAGTATTTT.

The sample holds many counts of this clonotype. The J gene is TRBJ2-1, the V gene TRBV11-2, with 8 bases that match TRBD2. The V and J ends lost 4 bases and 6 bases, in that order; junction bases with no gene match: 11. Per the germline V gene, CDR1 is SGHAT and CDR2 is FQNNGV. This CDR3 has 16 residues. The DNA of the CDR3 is TGTGCCAGCAGCTCACTGCGGGGACTAGGTCTCAATGAGCAGTTCTTC. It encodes CASSSLRGLGLNEQFF.

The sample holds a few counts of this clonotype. Here the CDR3 DNA reads TGTGCCAGCAATACAGGGGGCACAGATACGCAGTATTTT. Protein sequence: CASNTGGTDTQYF. The V gene is TRBV12-3 or TRBV12-4, the J gene TRBJ2-3, with 7 nucleotides matching TRBD1. V lost 7 bases to trimming and J lost 1 base; unmatched junction nucleotides: 2. The CDR3 is made up of 13 amino acids.

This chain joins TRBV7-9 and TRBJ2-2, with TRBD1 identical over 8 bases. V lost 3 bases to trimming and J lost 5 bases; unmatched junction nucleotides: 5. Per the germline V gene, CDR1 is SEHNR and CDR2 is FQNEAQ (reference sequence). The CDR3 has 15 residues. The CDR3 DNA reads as TGTGCCAGCAGCTTCGACAGGGGAAAGACCGGGGAGCTGTTTTTT. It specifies CASSFDRGKTGELFF.